This T cell receptor beta chain is drawn from a study of beta chain features in type 1 diabetes. In the study overall: Age, gender, cell numbers and subset yield matched between patients and controls.

The V and J ends lost 2 bases and 6 bases respectively, with 8 bases between them. The CDR3 runs 12 residues. The germline V gene encodes CDR1 SGHTA and CDR2 FQGTGA. Whole-study results and caveats: VDJ junctions from type 1 diabetes patients carried fewer insertions and larger deletions. Researchers could not determine here whether HLA type influences TCRB rearrangement. In patients and controls equally, PCR might favor templates that are shorter.

Sequencing targeted expressed TCRB transcripts, as all isolated RNA had been reverse transcribed. The method was immunoSEQ multiplex PCR; TCRdb's version includes in-frame clones alone and lacks a portion of them. The sample consists of 680,000 or so clones, 15% to 17% of them appearing once. Of note for this clone: Its antigen is not identified.

The receptor was derived from a man younger than 30 in good health. The sequencing input was naive CD4+ T cells from blood. The chain has TRBV7-3 and TRBJ2-7, with D possibly called TRBD1 or TRBD2 (5 bases each). Here the CDR3 reads CASSLPGTEQYF. CDR3 in DNA: TGTGCCAGCAGCTTACCCGGGACCGAGCAGTACTTC.